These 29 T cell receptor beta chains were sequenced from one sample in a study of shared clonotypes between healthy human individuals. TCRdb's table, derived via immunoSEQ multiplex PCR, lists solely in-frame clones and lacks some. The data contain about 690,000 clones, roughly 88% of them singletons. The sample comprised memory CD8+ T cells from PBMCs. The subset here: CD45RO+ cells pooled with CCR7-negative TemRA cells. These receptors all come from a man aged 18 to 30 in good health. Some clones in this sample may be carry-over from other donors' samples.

In DNA, the CDR3 is TGTGCCAGCAGCCCTGGACTAGCGGGTAACACCGGGGAGCTGTTTTTT. Translation: CASSPGLAGNTGELFF. V is TRBV5-4 and J is TRBJ2-2; 11 bases match TRBD2. The junction had 4 bases not matched to a gene; V was cut back by 4 bases and J by 2 bases. The CDR3 is 16 amino acids. Germline lookup yields CDR1 SGHNT and CDR2 YYREEE (reference sequence). The full variable domain, in which reference TRBV5-4 and TRBJ2-2 provide the parts outside the CDR3, is ETGVTQSPTHLIKTRGQQVTLRCSSQSGHNTVSWYQQALGQGPQFIFQYYREEENGRGNFPPRFSGLQFPNYSSELNVNALELDDSALYLCASSPGLAGNTGELFFGEGSRLTVL.

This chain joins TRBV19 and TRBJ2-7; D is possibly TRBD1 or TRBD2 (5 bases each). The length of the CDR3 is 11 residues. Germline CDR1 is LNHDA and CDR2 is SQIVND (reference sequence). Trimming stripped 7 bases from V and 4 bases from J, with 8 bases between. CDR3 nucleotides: TGTGCCAGTAATGGGGGATACGAGCAGTACTTC. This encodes CASNGGYEQYF.

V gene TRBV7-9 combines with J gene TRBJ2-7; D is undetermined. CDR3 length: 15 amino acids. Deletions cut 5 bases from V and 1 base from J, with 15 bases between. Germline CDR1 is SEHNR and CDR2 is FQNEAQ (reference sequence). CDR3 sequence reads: CASSHLSTESYEQYF. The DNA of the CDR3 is TGTGCCAGCAGCCATCTTAGTACAGAATCCTACGAGCAGTACTTC.

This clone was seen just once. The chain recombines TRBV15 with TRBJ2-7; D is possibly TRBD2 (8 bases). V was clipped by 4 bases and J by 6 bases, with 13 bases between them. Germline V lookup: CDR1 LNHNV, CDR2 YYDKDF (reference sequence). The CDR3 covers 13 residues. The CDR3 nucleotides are TGTGCCACCAGCACCCGGGAGGGGGCCGAGCAGTACTTC. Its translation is CATSTREGAEQYF.

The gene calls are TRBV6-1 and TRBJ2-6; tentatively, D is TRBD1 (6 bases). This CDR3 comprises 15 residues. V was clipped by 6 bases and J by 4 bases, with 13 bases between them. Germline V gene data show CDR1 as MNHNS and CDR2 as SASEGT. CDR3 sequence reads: CASRVTGYGANVLTF. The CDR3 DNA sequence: TGTGCCAGCAGGGTTACAGGGTACGGGGCCAACGTCCTGACTTTC.

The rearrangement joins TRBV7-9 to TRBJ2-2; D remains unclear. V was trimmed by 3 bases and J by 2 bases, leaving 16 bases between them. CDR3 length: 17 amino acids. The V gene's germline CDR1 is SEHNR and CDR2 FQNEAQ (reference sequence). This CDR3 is CASSFLALQHNTGELFF. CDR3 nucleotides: TGTGCCAGCAGCTTTCTCGCTCTACAGCATAACACCGGGGAGCTGTTTTTT.

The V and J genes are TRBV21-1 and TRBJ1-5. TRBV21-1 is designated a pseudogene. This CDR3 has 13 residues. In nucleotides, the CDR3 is TGTGCCAGCAGCATAGACGGGAATCAGCCCCAGCATTTT. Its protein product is CASSIDGNQPQHF.

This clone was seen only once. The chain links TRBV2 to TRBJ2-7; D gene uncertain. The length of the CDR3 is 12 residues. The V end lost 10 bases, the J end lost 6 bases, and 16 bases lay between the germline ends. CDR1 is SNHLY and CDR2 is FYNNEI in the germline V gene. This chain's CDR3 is CANWAVDREQYF. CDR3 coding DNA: TGTGCCAACTGGGCTGTCGATCGCGAGCAGTACTTC.

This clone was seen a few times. The CDR3 DNA is TGTGCCAGCAGCGAAAGGGACAGCGGCCATCAGCCCCAGCATTTT. This gives the protein CASSERDSGHQPQHF. The chain has TRBV2 and TRBJ1-5; 7 bases are shared with TRBD1. Per the germline V gene, CDR1 is SNHLY and CDR2 is FYNNEI. The ends lost 6 bases at V and 5 bases at J; junction bases unmatched: 10. This CDR3 has 15 amino acids.

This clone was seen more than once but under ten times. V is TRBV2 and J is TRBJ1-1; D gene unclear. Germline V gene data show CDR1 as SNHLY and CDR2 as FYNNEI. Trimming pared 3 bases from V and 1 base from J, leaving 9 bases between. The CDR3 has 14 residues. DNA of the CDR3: TGTGCCAGCAGTGAGCCGGTTACGAACACTGAAGCTTTCTTT. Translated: CASSEPVTNTEAFF. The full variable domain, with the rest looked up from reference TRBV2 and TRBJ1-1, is EPEVTQTPSHQVTQMGQEVILRCVPISNHLYFYWYRQILGQKVEFLVSFYNNEISEKSEIFDDQFSVERPDGSNFTLKIRSTKLEDSAMYFCASSEPVTNTEAFFGQGTRLTVV.

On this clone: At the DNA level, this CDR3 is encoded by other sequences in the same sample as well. The CDR3 DNA is TGTGCCAGCAGTTTCAGCGGAACCTACGAGCAGTACTTC. Its translation is CASSFSGTYEQYF. The chain has TRBV27 and TRBJ2-7, with a weak D call TRBD2 (5 bases). The CDR3 is 13 residues long. Trimming stripped 3 bases from V and 2 bases from J, with 8 bases between. Germline CDR1 is MNHEY and CDR2 is SMNVEV (reference sequence).

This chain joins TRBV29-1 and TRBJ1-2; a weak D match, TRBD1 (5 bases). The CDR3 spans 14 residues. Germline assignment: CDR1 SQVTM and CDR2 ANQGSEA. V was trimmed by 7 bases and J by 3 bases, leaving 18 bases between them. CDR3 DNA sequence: TGCAGCGCTCCGGTGGGGGACTTGGACTATGGCTACACCTTC. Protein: CSAPVGDLDYGYTF.

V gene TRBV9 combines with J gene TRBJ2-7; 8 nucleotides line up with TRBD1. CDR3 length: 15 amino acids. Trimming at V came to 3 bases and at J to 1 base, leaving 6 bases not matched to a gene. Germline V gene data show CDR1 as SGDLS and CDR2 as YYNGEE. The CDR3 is CASSATGGRSYEQYF. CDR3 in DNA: TGTGCCAGCAGCGCCACAGGGGGTAGATCCTACGAGCAGTACTTC.

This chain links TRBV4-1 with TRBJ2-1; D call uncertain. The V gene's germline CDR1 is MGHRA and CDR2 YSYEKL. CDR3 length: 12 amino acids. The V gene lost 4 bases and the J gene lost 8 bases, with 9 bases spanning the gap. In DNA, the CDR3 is TGCGCCAGCAGCCCAAGTACAGATGAGCAGTTCTTC. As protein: CASSPSTDEQFF.

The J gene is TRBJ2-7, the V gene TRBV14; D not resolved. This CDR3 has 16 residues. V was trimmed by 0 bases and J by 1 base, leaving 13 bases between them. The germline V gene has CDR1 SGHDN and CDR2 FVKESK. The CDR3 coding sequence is TGTGCCAGCAGCCAAGATAGGATGTCTTTATCCTACGAGCAGTACTTC. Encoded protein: CASSQDRMSLSYEQYF.

Written as DNA, the CDR3 is TGTGCCAGCAGTTGGAGACAGGGGGACACTGAAGCTTTCTTT. Its protein is CASSWRQGDTEAFF. The chain couples TRBV28 to TRBJ1-1, with TRBD1 matching 9 bases. CDR1 MDHEN and CDR2 SYDVKM come from the germline V gene. Trimming at V came to 4 bases and at J to 3 bases, leaving 3 bases not matched to a gene. This CDR3 has 14 residues.

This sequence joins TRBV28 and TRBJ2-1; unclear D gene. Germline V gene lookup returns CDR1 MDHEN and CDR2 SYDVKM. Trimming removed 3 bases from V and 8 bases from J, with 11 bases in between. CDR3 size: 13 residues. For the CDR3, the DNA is TGTGCCAGCAGTTTGAATAGCATCGATGAGCAGTTCTTC. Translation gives CASSLNSIDEQFF.

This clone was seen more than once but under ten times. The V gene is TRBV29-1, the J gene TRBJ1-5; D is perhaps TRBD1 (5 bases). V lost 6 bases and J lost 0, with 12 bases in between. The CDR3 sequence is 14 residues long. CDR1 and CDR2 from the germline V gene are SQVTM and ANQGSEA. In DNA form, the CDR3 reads TGCAGCGTGCTGGGGGAAAATAGCAATCAGCCCCAGCATTTT. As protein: CSVLGENSNQPQHF.

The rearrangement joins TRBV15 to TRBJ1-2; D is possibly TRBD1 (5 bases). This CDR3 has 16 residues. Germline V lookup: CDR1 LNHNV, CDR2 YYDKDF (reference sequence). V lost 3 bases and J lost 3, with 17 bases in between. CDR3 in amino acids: CATSSTLGTGHYGYTF. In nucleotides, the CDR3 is TGTGCCACCAGCAGTACCCTGGGGACGGGGCACTATGGCTACACCTTC.

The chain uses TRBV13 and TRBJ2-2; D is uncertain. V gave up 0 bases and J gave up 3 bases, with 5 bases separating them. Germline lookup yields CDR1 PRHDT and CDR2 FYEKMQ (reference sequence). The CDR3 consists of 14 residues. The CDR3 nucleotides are TGTGCCAGCAGCTTAGGGCTACACACCGGGGAGCTGTTTTTT. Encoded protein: CASSLGLHTGELFF. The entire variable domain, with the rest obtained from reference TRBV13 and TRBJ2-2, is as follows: AAGVIQSPRHLIKEKRETATLKCYPIPRHDTVYWYQQGPGQDPQFLISFYEKMQSDKGSIPDRFSAQQFSDYHSELNMSSLELGDSALYFCASSLGLHTGELFFGEGSRLTVL.

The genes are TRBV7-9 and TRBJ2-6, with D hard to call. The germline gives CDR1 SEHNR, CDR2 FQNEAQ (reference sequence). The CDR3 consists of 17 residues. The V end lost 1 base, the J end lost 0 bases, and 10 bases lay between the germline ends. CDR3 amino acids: CASSLVGIDSGANVLTF. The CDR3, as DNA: TGTGCCAGCAGCTTAGTGGGAATAGACTCTGGGGCCAACGTCCTGACTTTC.

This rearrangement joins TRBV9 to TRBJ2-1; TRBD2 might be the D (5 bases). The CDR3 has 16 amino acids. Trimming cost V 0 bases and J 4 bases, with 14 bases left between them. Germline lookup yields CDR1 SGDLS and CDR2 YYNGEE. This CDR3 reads CASSVAVSGLYNEQFF. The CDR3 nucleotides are TGTGCCAGCAGCGTAGCGGTCAGCGGATTATACAATGAGCAGTTCTTC.

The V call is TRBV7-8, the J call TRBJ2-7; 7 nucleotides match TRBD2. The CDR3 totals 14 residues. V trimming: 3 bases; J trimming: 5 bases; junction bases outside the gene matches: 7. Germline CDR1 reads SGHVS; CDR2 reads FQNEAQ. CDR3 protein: CASSFGRSENEQYF. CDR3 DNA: TGTGCCAGCAGCTTCGGGAGGTCCGAGAACGAGCAGTACTTC. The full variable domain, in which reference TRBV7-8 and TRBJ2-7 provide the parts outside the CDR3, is GAGVSQSPRYKVAKRGQDVALRCDPISGHVSLFWYQQALGQGPEFLTYFQNEAQLDKSGLPSDRFFAERPEGSVSTLKIQRTQQEDSAVYLCASSFGRSENEQYFGPGTRLTVT.

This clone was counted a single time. The CDR3 here is CASSLATLADYNSPLHF. DNA for the CDR3: TGCGCCAGCAGCTTGGCCACGTTGGCCGACTATAATTCACCCCTCCACTTT. The V and J genes are TRBV5-1 and TRBJ1-6; no firm D call. This CDR3 is built from 17 residues. Germline values: CDR1 SGHRS, CDR2 YFSETQ. V was cut by 0 bases and J by 3 bases, with 13 bases left in between.

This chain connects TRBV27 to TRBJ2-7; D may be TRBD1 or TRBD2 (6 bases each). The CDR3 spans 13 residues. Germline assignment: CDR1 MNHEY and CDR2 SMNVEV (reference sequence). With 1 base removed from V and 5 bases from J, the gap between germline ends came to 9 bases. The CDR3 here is CASSLFGGHEQYF. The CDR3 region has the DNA TGTGCCAGCAGTTTATTCGGGGGCCACGAGCAGTACTTC.

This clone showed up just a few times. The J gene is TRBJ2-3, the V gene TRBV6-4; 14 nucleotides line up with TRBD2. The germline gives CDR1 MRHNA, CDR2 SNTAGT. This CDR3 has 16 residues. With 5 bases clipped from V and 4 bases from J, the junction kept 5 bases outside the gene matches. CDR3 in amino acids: CASSPGLAGGPDTQYF. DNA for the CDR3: TGTGCCAGCAGTCCCGGACTAGCGGGAGGCCCAGATACGCAGTATTTT.

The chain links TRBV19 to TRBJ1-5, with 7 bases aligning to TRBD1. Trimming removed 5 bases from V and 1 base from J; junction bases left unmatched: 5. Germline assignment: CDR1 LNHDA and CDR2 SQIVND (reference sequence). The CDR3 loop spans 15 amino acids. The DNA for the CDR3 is TGTGCCAGTAGTGTCTCGACAGGGAGCAATCAGCCCCAGCATTTT. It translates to CASSVSTGSNQPQHF.

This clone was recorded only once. The CDR3 sequence is CASSYRGENTEAFF. The CDR3 DNA reads as TGTGCCAGCAGCTACCGCGGGGAAAACACTGAAGCTTTCTTT. This chain joins TRBV5-4 and TRBJ1-1, with D hard to call. The germline V and J ends were trimmed by 3 bases and 2 bases, with 11 bases remaining between them. Germline V CDR1 and CDR2: SGHNT, YYREEE (reference sequence). This CDR3 is built from 14 residues. The full variable domain, rest sourced from reference TRBV5-4 and TRBJ1-1, is ETGVTQSPTHLIKTRGQQVTLRCSSQSGHNTVSWYQQALGQGPQFIFQYYREEENGRGNFPPRFSGLQFPNYSSELNVNALELDDSALYLCASSYRGENTEAFFGQGTRLTVV.

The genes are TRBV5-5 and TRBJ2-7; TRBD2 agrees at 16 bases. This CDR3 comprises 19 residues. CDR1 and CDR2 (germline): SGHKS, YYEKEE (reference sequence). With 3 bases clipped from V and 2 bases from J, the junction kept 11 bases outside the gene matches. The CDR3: CASSSGLAGGPRFTYEQYF. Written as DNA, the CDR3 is TGTGCCAGCAGCTCGGGACTAGCGGGAGGGCCAAGGTTCACCTACGAGCAGTACTTC.